Below, one TCR beta chain is given with its context. This sample is drawn from a study of blood T cells in healthy people across ages. The V end lost 6 bases, the J end lost 2 bases, and 8 bases lay between the germline ends. Germline V lookup: CDR1 LGHDT, CDR2 YNNKEL (reference sequence). The CDR3 is made up of 12 amino acids. A second PCR of 7 to 11 cycles used a sample-barcoded 5' primer and a J-beta primer mix. MiXCR, applied by TCRdb to the 5' RACE reads, yields one record per CDR3 protein. The sample has 600,000 to 1,000,000 distinct CDR3 sequences, 20% to 30% seen once. This same sample was also taken into another study, of T cells of mothers and their children. That work states: Slightly higher but non-significant overlap marked related mother-child pairs versus unrelated pairs.

The chain carries TRBV3-1 and TRBJ2-7, with D possibly matching TRBD2 (5 bases). Sequencing was done on a sample of blood. The TCR sequence derives from a boy aged 5-17 years in good health. DNA for the CDR3: TGTGCCAGCAGGGGGAGAACCTACGAGCAGTACTTC. Residues: CASRGRTYEQYF.